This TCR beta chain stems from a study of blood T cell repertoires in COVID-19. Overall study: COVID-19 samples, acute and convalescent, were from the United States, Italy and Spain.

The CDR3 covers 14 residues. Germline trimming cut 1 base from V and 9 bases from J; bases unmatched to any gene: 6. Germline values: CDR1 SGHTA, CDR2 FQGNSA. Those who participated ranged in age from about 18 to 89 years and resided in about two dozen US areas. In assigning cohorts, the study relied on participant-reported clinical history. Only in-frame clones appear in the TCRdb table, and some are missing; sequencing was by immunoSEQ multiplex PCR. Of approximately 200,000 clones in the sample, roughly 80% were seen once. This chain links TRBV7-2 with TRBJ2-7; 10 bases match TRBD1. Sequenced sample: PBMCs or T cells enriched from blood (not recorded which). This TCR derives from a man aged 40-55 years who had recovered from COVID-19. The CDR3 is CASSLGTGGWGQYF. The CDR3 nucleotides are TGTGCCAGCAGCTTAGGGACAGGGGGTTGGGGGCAGTACTTC. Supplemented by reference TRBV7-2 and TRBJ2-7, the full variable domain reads GAGVSQSPSNKVTEKGKDVELRCDPISGHTALYWYRQSLGQGLEFLIYFQGNSAPDKSGLPSDRFSAERTGGSVSTLTIQRTQQEDSAVYLCASSLGTGGWGQYFGPGTRLTVT.